Below, one T cell receptor (beta chain) is given with its context. Its antigen remains unidentified. This sample stems from a study of graft-versus-host responses after intestinal transplantation. Study information: Every recipient had anti-thymocyte globulin induction and approximately three years of tacrolimus plus steroids.

Findings of the study overall: Allograft graft-versus-host to host-versus-graft clonal ratios ran high in patients with graft-donor T cell macrochimerism.

Profiling relied on immunoSEQ multiplex PCR, and the TCRdb table lists in-frame clones only, not all of them. The sample has 20,000 to 30,000 clones, approximately 85% seen once. V shed 5 bases and J 7 bases; nucleotides not matched to a gene: 8. CDR3 length: 16 amino acids. Germline CDR1 is LNHDA and CDR2 is SQIVND (reference sequence). The material sequenced was PBMCs, taken approximately 450 days after intestinal transplant. V and J are TRBV19 and TRBJ2-3; TRBD2 matches 14 bases. The clonotype originates from a human patient who received an intestinal transplant, so some T cells may come from the graft donor. In DNA form, the CDR3 reads TGTGCCAGTAGTGGGGGACTAGCGGGAGCCACTAATACGCAGTATTTT. This gives the protein CASSGGLAGATNTQYF.